The TCR beta chain described here comes from a study of blood T cell repertoires in COVID-19. Authors' methods: Reference gene primer amplification in the assay estimated nucleated cell counts. Profiled with immunoSEQ multiplex PCR; TCRdb holds only in-frame clones, not every one. The V and J calls and clone size are taken from that table; D and trimming were inferred from the DNA. The table shows 250,000 or so clones, with less than 90% occurring only once. After removal of 6 bases from V and 1 base from J, the junction contained 7 bases not matched to a gene. The CDR3 is 15 amino acids. Germline CDR1 and CDR2: MDHEN and SYDVKM.

The receptor comes from a woman between 40 and 55 years old who had recovered from COVID-19. Sequenced input: peripheral blood. The chain joins TRBV28 to TRBJ1-2; 8 nucleotides agree with TRBD1. Here the CDR3 reads CASSYSGGYNYGYTF. For the CDR3, the DNA is TGTGCCAGCAGCTACTCAGGGGGCTATAACTATGGCTACACCTTC.